Shown below are 2 T cell receptor beta chains from a single sample sequenced in a study of cytomegalovirus exposure and HLA in healthy donors. Amplification used 60 Vbeta primers and 13 Jbeta primers. Profiling relied on immunoSEQ multiplex PCR, and the TCRdb table lists in-frame clones only, not all of them. The repertoire includes 120,000 to 150,000 clones, around 80% of them detected once, and about an eighth sits in the top ten. Specimen: PBMCs. Source of these receptors: a man aged 40-55 years in good health and CMV-seropositive.

This chain uses TRBV7-9 with TRBJ1-1; 8 bases align to TRBD1. The CDR3 is 17 residues long. The germline V gene has CDR1 SEHNR and CDR2 FQNEAQ (reference sequence). Trimming at V came to 5 bases and at J to 4 bases, leaving 15 bases not matched to a gene. The CDR3 loop reads CASSPQTGVVHSTEAFF. For the CDR3, the DNA is TGTGCCAGCAGCCCCCAGACAGGGGTAGTACATAGCACTGAAGCTTTCTTT.

The V gene is TRBV2, the J gene TRBJ1-1; 7 nucleotides match TRBD1. Germline lookup yields CDR1 SNHLY and CDR2 FYNNEI. This CDR3 has 12 residues. V shed 7 bases, J shed 5 bases, and the junction held 4 bases outside the gene matches. CDR3 loop: CASTTDRTEAFF. CDR3 DNA: TGTGCCAGCACTACGGACAGGACTGAAGCTTTCTTT. Using reference TRBV2 and TRBJ1-1 for the parts outside the CDR3, the full variable domain is EPEVTQTPSHQVTQMGQEVILRCVPISNHLYFYWYRQILGQKVEFLVSFYNNEISEKSEIFDDQFSVERPDGSNFTLKIRSTKLEDSAMYFCASTTDRTEAFFGQGTRLTVV.